These T cell receptor beta chains were read from a single sample in a study of Graves' ophthalmopathy and Graves' hyperthyroidism. TCRdb called the multiplex PCR reads again in MiXCR, with one record for every CDR3 protein. The data hold about 370,000 distinct CDR3 sequences, with roughly a sixth observed a single time. Specimen: peripheral blood. The origin of the receptors is an adult woman with stable Graves' hyperthyroidism. Both conserved end residues are trimmed from each CDR3.

J gene: TRBJ2-5; V gene: TRBV6-1; CDR3 protein: ASSGLLQETQY
J gene: TRBJ2-7; V gene: TRBV6-5; CDR3 protein: ASSMKRGGRAREQY
J gene: TRBJ2-7; V gene: TRBV30; CDR3 protein: AWSRTGYEQY
J gene: TRBJ1-1; V gene: TRBV27; CDR3 protein: ASSLLGLEGNTEAF
J gene: TRBJ2-5; V gene: TRBV4-1; CDR3 protein: ASSQRATSGLQETQY
J gene: TRBJ1-2; V gene: TRBV7-2; CDR3 protein: ASRTAANYGYT
J gene: TRBJ1-6; V gene: TRBV30; CDR3 protein: AWTGGSQRSPLH
J gene: TRBJ2-5; V gene: TRBV5-1; CDR3 protein: ASSSWTGAQETQY
J gene: TRBJ1-2; V gene: TRBV18; CDR3 protein: ASSPRNNYGYT
J gene: TRBJ2-7; V gene: TRBV20-1; CDR3 protein: SARVPGSNSYEQY
J gene: TRBJ1-1; V gene: TRBV4-2; CDR3 protein: ASSQDRMGRSTEAF
J gene: TRBJ2-7; V gene: TRBV29-1; CDR3 protein: SGGTGRYEQY
J gene: TRBJ1-5; V gene: TRBV12-3/TRBV12-4; CDR3 protein: ASSLSPLGSNQPQH
J gene: TRBJ2-7; V gene: TRBV7-9; CDR3 protein: ASSSPHPSGGAYEQY
J gene: TRBJ2-5; V gene: TRBV19; CDR3 protein: ASTIPNSGTQY
J gene: TRBJ2-5; V gene: TRBV7-9; CDR3 protein: ASTLENTKETQY
J gene: TRBJ2-2; V gene: TRBV6-5; CDR3 protein: ASSYGVNTGELF
J gene: TRBJ1-1; V gene: TRBV15; CDR3 protein: ATSGTDGKNTEAF
J gene: TRBJ2-7; V gene: TRBV28; CDR3 protein: ASSLWSAGTYEQY
J gene: TRBJ2-5; V gene: TRBV5-5; CDR3 protein: ASSLIVSGYGEETQY
J gene: TRBJ2-2; V gene: TRBV6-2/TRBV6-3; CDR3 protein: ASGAGLNTGELF
J gene: TRBJ1-2; V gene: TRBV28; CDR3 protein: ASSGVNYGYT
J gene: TRBJ1-2; V gene: TRBV4-1; CDR3 protein: ASSLTDGNYGYT
J gene: TRBJ1-1; V gene: TRBV6-2/TRBV6-3; CDR3 protein: ASRITGIVTEAF